A selection of T cell receptor beta chains follows, all from one sample in a study of control samples from healthy donors and cancer patients. Sequenced by immunoSEQ multiplex PCR; TCRdb stores in-frame clones only, minus some. Its listing shows fewer than 200,000 clones. Sequencing was carried out using blood. All receptors derive from a woman in her 30s in good health. The CDR3 runs from the conserved cysteine through the conserved F or W. A D gene is named only where the DNA matches it firmly.

V,J,D,CDR3,DNA
TRBV28,TRBJ2-7,TRBD2,CASRILAGGYEQYF,TGTGCCAGCAGAATCCTAGCGGGGGGGTACGAGCAGTACTTC
TRBV28,TRBJ2-1,TRBD2,CASSTGGAEHNEQFF,TGTGCCAGCAGCACCGGGGGGGCGGAACACAATGAGCAGTTCTTC
TRBV18,TRBJ2-7,TRBD1,CASSLVGQGIPYEQYF,TGTGCCAGCTCACTTGTGGGACAGGGGATACCCTACGAGCAGTACTTC
TRBV2,TRBJ2-3,-,CASSVLAGITDTQYF,TGTGCCAGCAGTGTCTTGGCGGGTATCACAGATACGCAGTATTTT
TRBV7-2,TRBJ1-1,-,CASSLGAGEAFF,TGTGCCAGCAGCTTAGGGGCAGGAGAAGCTTTCTTT
TRBV5-5,TRBJ1-1,-,CASSLISPRMGTEAFF,TGTGCCAGCAGCTTGATATCACCCAGGATGGGTACTGAAGCTTTCTTT
TRBV7-9,TRBJ2-4,-,CASSTVKLGNIQYF,TGTGCCAGCAGCACCGTCAAGTTGGGGAACATTCAGTACTTC
TRBV29-1,TRBJ2-3,-,CSVEGQGNTDTQYF,TGCAGCGTTGAAGGTCAGGGGAACACAGATACGCAGTATTTT
TRBV14,TRBJ2-2,-,CASSQGVGSGELFF,TGTGCCAGCAGCCAAGGAGTGGGGTCCGGGGAGCTGTTTTTT
TRBV28,TRBJ1-5,-,CASNWDQSGNQPQHF,TGTGCCAGCAACTGGGACCAATCGGGGAACCAGCCCCAGCATTTT
TRBV5-1,TRBJ2-2,-,CASSSTGPEDTGELFF,TGCGCCAGCAGTTCCACAGGGCCTGAGGACACCGGGGAGCTGTTTTTT
TRBV21-1,TRBJ2-1,-,CASSKGTSGPGRGEQFF,TGTGCCAGCAGCAAAGGGACATCAGGACCCGGGAGGGGTGAGCAGTTCTTC
TRBV28,TRBJ1-5,-,CASSSPQTRSLENQPQHF,TGTGCCAGCAGTTCCCCACAGACACGTAGCCTCGAAAATCAGCCCCAGCATTTT
TRBV7-9,TRBJ1-2,-,CASSLMAEGGYTF,TGTGCCAGCAGCTTAATGGCCGAAGGCGGCTACACCTTC
TRBV4-1,TRBJ1-5,TRBD1,CASSQAEGGDRMSQPQHF,TGCGCCAGCAGCCAGGCGGAGGGGGGGGACAGAATGTCTCAGCCCCAGCATTTT
TRBV7-8,TRBJ1-2,TRBD1,CASSLDPGTASRGYTF,TGTGCCAGCAGCTTAGACCCTGGGACAGCCTCTAGAGGCTACACCTTC
TRBV19,TRBJ1-1,TRBD1,CASSMTDREAFF,TGTGCCAGTAGTATGACGGACAGGGAAGCTTTCTTT
TRBV7-9,TRBJ1-3,-,CASFYSSGNTIYF,TGTGCCAGCTTCTACAGCTCTGGAAACACCATATATTTT
TRBV6-1,TRBJ1-5,-,CASSDPWSNQPQHF,TGTGCCAGCAGTGACCCATGGAGCAATCAGCCCCAGCATTTT
TRBV11-2,TRBJ2-2,TRBD2,CASSKGLAGAGELFF,TGTGCCAGCAGCAAGGGACTAGCGGGGGCCGGGGAGCTGTTTTTT
TRBV6-5,TRBJ1-4,-,CASGRGYDEKLFF,TGTGCCAGCGGGCGGGGATATGATGAAAAACTGTTTTTT
TRBV5-1,TRBJ1-2,-,CASSPGHGEGYTF,TGCGCCAGCAGTCCTGGACATGGGGAAGGCTACACCTTC
TRBV6-4,TRBJ1-1,-,CASSVREGNTEAFF,TGTGCCAGCAGTGTACGAGAAGGGAACACTGAAGCTTTCTTT
TRBV5-4,TRBJ1-6,-,CASSLDEDSPLHF,TGTGCCAGCAGCTTGGACGAGGATTCACCCCTCCACTTT
TRBV28,TRBJ1-2,TRBD1,CASRPPGQGVEGYTF,TGTGCCAGCAGGCCACCGGGACAGGGCGTAGAGGGCTACACCTTC
TRBV19,TRBJ1-3,TRBD1,CAATGDSGNTIYF,TGTGCCGCTACAGGGGATTCTGGAAACACCATATATTTT
TRBV5-1,TRBJ1-1,TRBD1,CASSLAMGTGRTEAFF,TGCGCCAGCAGCTTGGCCATGGGGACAGGGCGTACTGAAGCTTTCTTT
TRBV28,TRBJ2-5,-,CASSAQPPRDPYETQYF,TGTGCCAGCAGTGCACAACCCCCGCGGGATCCTTATGAGACCCAGTACTTC
TRBV3-1/TRBV3-2,TRBJ2-3,-,CASSPWTTSDKEQYF,TGTGCCAGCAGCCCCTGGACCACCTCAGACAAGGAGCAGTATTTT
TRBV28,TRBJ2-2,-,CASILSGTGELFF,TGTGCCAGTATCCTTAGTGGCACCGGGGAGCTGTTTTTT
TRBV19,TRBJ1-1,-,CASSRQVEAFF,TGTGCCAGTAGTAGACAGGTTGAAGCTTTCTTT
TRBV19,TRBJ2-7,-,CASSIGRTPSYEQYF,TGTGCCAGTAGTATAGGTCGGACACCCTCCTACGAGCAGTACTTC
TRBV7-8,TRBJ1-4,-,CASSLGLKLFF,TGTGCCAGCAGCTTGGGACTCAAACTGTTTTTT
TRBV7-9,TRBJ1-1,-,CASSFDRASTEAFF,TGTGCCAGCAGCTTCGACCGGGCTAGTACTGAAGCTTTCTTT
TRBV7-9,TRBJ2-3,-,CASARDRRSDTQYF,TGTGCCAGCGCCAGGGACCGCAGGTCAGATACGCAGTATTTT
TRBV28,TRBJ1-5,-,CASSFGGFGVNNQPQHF,TGTGCCAGCAGTTTTGGGGGATTCGGGGTCAACAATCAGCCCCAGCATTTT
TRBV28,TRBJ1-5,-,CASTKGWGSNQPQHF,TGTGCCAGCACCAAGGGGTGGGGGAGCAATCAGCCCCAGCATTTT
TRBV24-1,TRBJ2-1,-,CATGVGGNEQFF,TGTGCCACAGGGGTCGGGGGCAATGAGCAGTTCTTC
TRBV5-1,TRBJ1-2,-,CASSLSSANYGYTF,TGCGCCAGCAGCTTGTCGAGTGCTAACTATGGCTACACCTTC
TRBV12-3/TRBV12-4,TRBJ2-5,-,CASSLRGRQTQYF,TGTGCCAGCAGTTTAAGGGGGAGGCAGACCCAGTACTTC
TRBV3-1/TRBV3-2,TRBJ2-3,TRBD2,CASSRTTSGTSTDTQYF,TGTGCCAGCAGCCGAACTACTAGCGGAACTAGCACAGATACGCAGTATTTT
TRBV11-2,TRBJ2-2,TRBD2,CASSLAGGPTGELFF,TGTGCCAGCAGCTTAGCGGGGGGGCCCACCGGGGAGCTGTTTTTT
TRBV5-6,TRBJ1-2,TRBD1,CASRTGFGYGYTF,TGTGCCAGCAGGACAGGGTTCGGCTATGGCTACACCTTC
TRBV27,TRBJ1-2,-,CASSLSRIYGYTF,TGTGCCAGCAGTTTATCAAGGATCTATGGCTACACCTTC
TRBV4-3,TRBJ2-1,TRBD2,CASSQDRLAGGYNEQFF,TGCGCCAGCAGCCAAGATCGACTAGCGGGGGGTTACAATGAGCAGTTCTTC
TRBV11-3,TRBJ2-1,-,CASSLRAYNEQFF,TGTGCCAGCAGCTTAAGAGCCTACAATGAGCAGTTCTTC
TRBV7-6,TRBJ2-2,TRBD2,CASSLGAGGRNTGELFF,TGTGCCAGCAGCTTAGGAGCGGGGGGCAGGAACACCGGGGAGCTGTTTTTT
TRBV6-5,TRBJ1-5,TRBD1,CASSRDRGSNQPQHF,TGTGCCAGCAGTCGGGACAGGGGAAGCAATCAGCCCCAGCATTTT
TRBV7-8,TRBJ1-1,-,CASSSVSGNGEAFF,TGTGCCAGCAGCTCCGTCTCGGGGAACGGTGAAGCTTTCTTT
TRBV5-5,TRBJ1-5,-,CASSLGSTGRSNQPQHF,TGTGCCAGCAGCTTGGGATCCACAGGGAGAAGCAATCAGCCCCAGCATTTT
TRBV11-2,TRBJ2-1,TRBD1,CASSTSPTGVNEQFF,TGTGCCAGCAGCACGAGCCCGACAGGGGTCAATGAGCAGTTCTTC
TRBV5-5,TRBJ2-1,-,CASSLQYNEQFF,TGTGCCAGCAGCTTACAGTACAATGAGCAGTTCTTC
TRBV6-5,TRBJ1-5,-,CASSYRNSNQPQHF,TGTGCCAGCAGTTACCGTAATAGCAATCAGCCCCAGCATTTT
TRBV3-1/TRBV3-2,TRBJ2-5,TRBD2,CASSPGLAGGGLLQETQYF,TGTGCCAGCAGCCCGGGACTAGCGGGGGGCGGCCTCCTACAAGAGACCCAGTACTTC